This T cell receptor beta chain was obtained from a study of response to subunit inactivated influenza vaccine. Broader study findings: Each seasonal influenza vaccination recruits few new T cells, the authors suggested.

The J segment lost 2 bases and the V segment lost 4 bases, leaving 4 bases of the junction unmatched. The CDR3 totals 16 residues. MiXCR was run by TCRdb on the RT-PCR reads, yielding one entry per CDR3 protein. The sample has hundreds of thousands of distinct CDR3 sequences; around 14% are singletons. This clonotype came up a few times. Its target is unknown. Sequencing was performed on PBMCs from blood, taken 11 to 12 days after vaccination. This sequence originates from a man in his forties or fifties who received an inactivated influenza vaccine. The chain links TRBV12-3 or TRBV12-4 to TRBJ2-1; 11 bases match TRBD2. The chain's CDR3 is CASSSLAGVPYNEQFF. CDR3 DNA sequence: TGTGCCAGCAGTTCACTAGCGGGGGTCCCCTACAATGAGCAGTTCTTC.